This T cell receptor beta chain was found in a study of blood T cell repertoires in COVID-19. Study as a whole: The cDNA or gDNA used as material had been derived from T cells, B-cell-depleted T cells, or PBMCs.

Germline CDR1 reads MDHEN; CDR2 reads SYDVKM. V was clipped by 5 bases and J by 0 bases, with 14 bases between them. This CDR3 region has 16 residues. Authors' data handling: Using reference gene primer amplification, nucleated cell counts were estimated. Here immunoSEQ multiplex PCR was the method, and the copy in TCRdb shows in-frame clones only, minus some. V and J calls and clone size are as listed in that table; D and trimming were resolved from the DNA. The sample comprises more than 150,000 clones, approximately 92% of which are singletons, and roughly 14% rests with the top ten. The clonotype was recovered from a woman in her thirties or forties with acute or convalescent COVID-19. Sample: peripheral blood. The V gene is TRBV28, the J gene TRBJ1-5; D possibly corresponds to TRBD1 (6 bases). The CDR3 sequence is CASSPPGVLSNQPQHF. Written as DNA, the CDR3 is TGTGCCAGCAGTCCACCAGGGGTACTTAGCAATCAGCCCCAGCATTTT.